Presented here are 7 T cell receptor beta chains from one specimen sequenced in a study of blood T cell repertoires in COVID-19. Assay: immunoSEQ multiplex PCR; the TCRdb copy retains only in-frame clones and omits some. The sample lists approximately 250,000 clones; about 91% were seen once. Sequences were obtained from PBMCs or T cells enriched from blood (not recorded which). The source is a woman in her thirties or forties with acute COVID-19.

The CDR3 region is CASSLDSGVRETQYF. CDR3 bases: TGTGCCAGCAGCTTGGACTCGGGGGTTCGCGAGACCCAGTACTTC. This chain joins TRBV5-4 and TRBJ2-5, with D tentatively TRBD2 (6 bases). CDR3 length: 15 amino acids. The germline V and J ends were trimmed by 0 bases and 5 bases, with 14 bases remaining between them. Germline assignment: CDR1 SGHNT and CDR2 YYREEE (reference sequence). The full variable domain, with the rest looked up from reference TRBV5-4 and TRBJ2-5, is ETGVTQSPTHLIKTRGQQVTLRCSSQSGHNTVSWYQQALGQGPQFIFQYYREEENGRGNFPPRFSGLQFPNYSSELNVNALELDDSALYLCASSLDSGVRETQYFGPGTRLLVL.

V usage is TRBV5-1 and J usage is TRBJ2-3; D might be TRBD2 (5 bases). Between the trimmed V and J ends, which lost 0 bases and 3 bases, there was a span of 8 bases. Germline V gives CDR1 SGHRS, CDR2 YFSETQ. The CDR3 is made up of 14 amino acids. The CDR3 DNA sequence: TGCGCCAGCAGCTTGGAGGCGGGTACAGATACGCAGTATTTT. This translates into CASSLEAGTDTQYF.

The genes are TRBV20-1 and TRBJ2-7; 9 nucleotides match TRBD2. Trimming removed 3 bases from V and 5 bases from J; junction bases left unmatched: 11. This CDR3 has 15 amino acids. Germline V CDR1 and CDR2: DFQATT, SNEGSKA (reference sequence). CDR3 in amino acids: CSASMRRGGPHEQYF. CDR3 sequence (DNA): TGCAGTGCTAGTATGAGGCGGGGGGGGCCCCACGAGCAGTACTTC.

V usage is TRBV23-1 and J usage is TRBJ1-2; D is ambiguous. TRBV23-1 is placed among ORFs of uncertain function. This CDR3 contains 16 residues. Trimming took off 0 bases at V and 4 bases at J, with 15 bases between the two ends. In DNA, the CDR3 is TGCGCCAGCAGTCAATCCAGTCAGCTGCAGGTCTATGGCTACACCTTC. Translation: CASSQSSQLQVYGYTF.

The V call is TRBV2, the J call TRBJ1-4, with 9 bases identical to TRBD1. Trimming removed 4 bases from V and 7 bases from J; junction bases left unmatched: 4. This CDR3 region has 14 residues. Germline V CDR1 and CDR2: SNHLY, FYNNEI. CDR3 nucleotides: TGTGCCAGCAGTGTCGACAGGGGGAGTGAAAAACTGTTTTTT. Protein sequence: CASSVDRGSEKLFF.

This rearrangement joins TRBV24-1 to TRBJ1-3; 7 positions match TRBD1. The germline gives CDR1 KGHDR, CDR2 SFDVKD. There are 15 residues in the CDR3. J gave up 5 bases and V 4 bases, and 7 bases lay outside the gene matches. The CDR3 coding sequence is TGTGCCACCAGTGAATCGGGACAGAGAAGAAACACCATATATTTT. It translates to CATSESGQRRNTIYF.

The chain carries TRBV15 and TRBJ1-2; 9 positions agree with TRBD1. From germline, CDR1 is LNHNV and CDR2 YYDKDF (reference sequence). J was trimmed by 8 bases and V by 3 bases; bases with no gene match: 7. There are 14 residues in the CDR3. The CDR3 DNA is TGTGCCACCAGCAGGGACAGGGGAGAAGGCGGCTACACCTTC. Translating it yields CATSRDRGEGGYTF.